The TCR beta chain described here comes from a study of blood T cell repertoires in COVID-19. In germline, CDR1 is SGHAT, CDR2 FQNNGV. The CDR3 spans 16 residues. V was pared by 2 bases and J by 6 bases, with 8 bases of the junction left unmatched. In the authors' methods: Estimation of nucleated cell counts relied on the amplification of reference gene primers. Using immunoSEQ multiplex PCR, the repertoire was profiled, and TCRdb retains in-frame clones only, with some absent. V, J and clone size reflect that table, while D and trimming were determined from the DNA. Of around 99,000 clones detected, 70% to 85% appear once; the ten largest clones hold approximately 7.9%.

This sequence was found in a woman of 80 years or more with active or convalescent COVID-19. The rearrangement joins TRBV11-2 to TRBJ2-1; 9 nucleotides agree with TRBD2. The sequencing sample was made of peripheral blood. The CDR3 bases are TGTGCCAGCAGCTTAATCGGCGGGAGGGGGGGCAATGAGCAGTTCTTC. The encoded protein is CASSLIGGRGGNEQFF.